The 14 T cell receptor beta chains given below trace back to one sample, sequenced in a study of T cells after yellow fever vaccination (dated by TCRdb to about 2019). Library creation used 5' RACE. These reads were obtained on an Illumina HiSeq 2500. TCRdb took the public reads, trimmed them with fastp at Q25, ran MiXCR for clone calling and kept in-frame beta chains. A single entry per CDR3 protein holds the most common genes and DNA from its merged rows. The table for this sample lists roughly 120,000 distinct CDR3 sequences; 8.4% of them were counted only once. In total, the top ten clones hold 25% of the sample. The sample's treatment or condition label is to be understood as: live attenuated yellow fever vaccine strain. The sample consisted of CD8+ T cells sorted from PBMCs, taken 45 days after the yellow fever booster vaccination. The receptors shown here come from a man aged 30 to 45 who received the YFV17D yellow fever vaccine.

This chain joins TRBV29-1 and TRBJ2-5; the D is unclear. V was pared by 4 bases and J by 5 bases, with 5 bases between. This CDR3 comprises 10 residues. CDR1 and CDR2 from the germline V gene are SQVTM and ANQGSEA. For the CDR3, the DNA is TGCAGCGTTGCGCTGGAGACCCAGTACTTC. Its protein is CSVALETQYF.

This clonotype was seen only a few times. The chain employs TRBV12-3 or TRBV12-4 and TRBJ2-2, with D possibly TRBD2 on 5 matching bases. The CDR3 runs to 15 residues. Trimming pared 1 base from V and 6 bases from J, leaving 12 bases between. CDR3: CASSLGSSFSGELFF. The CDR3, as DNA: TGTGCCAGCAGTTTAGGGTCTAGCTTCTCCGGGGAGCTGTTTTTT.

There are a few counts of this clonotype. This chain links TRBV7-8 with TRBJ2-5; perhaps TRBD2 as D (5 bases). Germline V gene sequence: CDR1 SGHVS, CDR2 FQNEAQ. V lost 3 bases to trimming and J lost 0 bases, with 14 bases between them. The CDR3 is 16 amino acids. CDR3 nucleotides: TGTGCCAGCAGCTTTGCAGCGGCCCAGTACCAAGAGACCCAGTACTTC. It yields the protein CASSFAAAQYQETQYF.

This clonotype was recorded at least ten times. V is TRBV29-1 and J is TRBJ2-7, with 8 nucleotides matching TRBD1. The CDR3 runs to 13 residues. CDR1 SQVTM and CDR2 ANQGSEA come from the germline V gene. V trimming: 7 bases; J trimming: 6 bases; junction bases outside the gene matches: 11. In nucleotides, the CDR3 is TGCAGCGCAAAAGGTCAGGGGGCGTTCGAGCAGTACTTC. Its translation is CSAKGQGAFEQYF.

This clonotype was seen a few times. The V gene is TRBV11-1, the J gene TRBJ2-2; the match to TRBD2 covers 13 bases. In germline, CDR1 is SGHAT, CDR2 FQDESV (reference sequence). CDR3 length: 18 residues. V lost 4 bases to trimming and J lost 6 bases; unmatched junction nucleotides: 11. The CDR3 DNA reads as TGTGCCAGCAGCTCAATACTAGCGGGAGGGCCTATTTCCGGGGAGCTGTTTTTT. It yields the protein CASSSILAGGPISGELFF.

This clonotype was counted a few times. This chain joins TRBV19 and TRBJ2-1, with 9 bases identical to TRBD2. Per the germline V gene, CDR1 is LNHDA and CDR2 is SQIVND (reference sequence). The CDR3 loop spans 15 amino acids. The junction had 11 bases not matched to a gene; V was cut back by 5 bases and J by 9 bases. The CDR3 DNA sequence: TGTGCCAGTAGTTTAATCGTCTTAGCGGGAGTTGAGCAGTTCTTC. Translation: CASSLIVLAGVEQFF.

This clonotype was picked up many times. The chain employs TRBV6-5 and TRBJ2-3; 7 bases are a match to TRBD2. The germline V gene has CDR1 MNHEY and CDR2 SVGAGI. The CDR3 sequence is 13 residues long. The ends lost 7 bases at V and 4 bases at J; junction bases unmatched: 5. CDR3 DNA: TGTGCCAGCACAACTAGCGTAGCAGATACGCAGTATTTT. Encoded protein: CASTTSVADTQYF.

Regarding this clonotype: Being one base from a much bigger clone, this may be a read error. The chain carries TRBV4-2 and TRBJ2-1, with a tentative D call TRBD1 (5 bases). The V and J ends lost 0 bases and 8 bases respectively, with 17 bases between them. Germline CDR1 and CDR2: LGHNA and YNFKEQ. There are 16 residues in the CDR3. The CDR3 protein is CASSQDQQGQSYEQFF. In DNA, the CDR3 is TGTGCCAGCAGCCAAGATCAGCAGGGCCAATCTTATGAGCAGTTCTTC.

In this sample, this clonotype turned up many times. V and J are TRBV6-6 and TRBJ2-7; 7 bases match TRBD2. Germline CDR1 is MNHNY and CDR2 is SVGAGI (reference sequence). Trimming took 7 bases from V and 2 from J; bases not matched to a gene: 5. The CDR3 is made up of 13 amino acids. DNA for the CDR3: TGTGCCAGCACCACTAGCGCAACCTACGAGCAGTACTTC. Amino acids: CASTTSATYEQYF.

This clonotype occurred many times. The chain combines TRBV10-3 with TRBJ2-3, with D perhaps TRBD1 or TRBD2 (5 bases each). CDR1 and CDR2 (germline): ENHRY, SYGVKD. This CDR3 spans 15 amino acids. Trimming shortened V by 2 bases and J by 0 bases, and 9 bases separated the two germline ends. DNA for the CDR3: TGTGCCATCAGTGAGGGGACCAGAAGCACAGATACGCAGTATTTT. It translates to CAISEGTRSTDTQYF.

Many counts were recorded for this clonotype. The chain carries TRBV5-5 and TRBJ2-7, with unresolved D. Trimming removed 0 bases from V and 7 bases from J, with 11 bases in between. This CDR3 has 13 amino acids. Germline-derived CDR1 and CDR2 are SGHKS and YYEKEE (reference sequence). The CDR3 protein is CASSLDIQGEQYF. The DNA of the CDR3 is TGTGCCAGCAGCTTGGATATCCAAGGGGAGCAGTACTTC.

In this sample, this clonotype turned up many times. This chain links TRBV6-2 or TRBV6-3 with TRBJ2-3; D call uncertain. The CDR3 loop spans 14 amino acids. Trimming left V 6 bases short and J 5 bases short, with 15 bases between. CDR1 and CDR2 from the germline V gene are MNHEY and SVGEGT. As DNA, the CDR3 is TGTGCCAGCAGCCGACGTCCGGTGGGAGATACGCAGTATTTT. This translates into CASSRRPVGDTQYF.

As regards this clonotype: This may be a read error, as it is one base from a much larger clone. The chain joins TRBV27 to TRBJ1-1, with D possibly matching TRBD1 (6 bases). CDR1 is MNHEY, CDR2 SMNVEV, per germline (reference sequence). The CDR3 has 15 amino acids. CDR3 region: CASSLYGGVKTEAFF. CDR3 DNA sequence: TGTGCCAGCAGTTTATATGGGGGCGTGAAGACTGAAGCTTTCTTT.

This clonotype was found many times. V gene TRBV3-1 combines with J gene TRBJ2-7; D possibly corresponds to TRBD2 (5 bases). Trimming took 1 base from V and 3 from J, leaving 7 bases between them. CDR3 length: 13 residues. The germline CDR1 and CDR2 sequences are LGHDT and YNNKEL (reference sequence). CDR3 DNA: TGTGCCAGCAGCCAAGGGGGAGTCTACGAGCAGTACTTC. Residues: CASSQGGVYEQYF.